Listed below are T cell receptor beta chains from one sample, sequenced in a study of blood T cell repertoires in COVID-19. The method was immunoSEQ multiplex PCR; TCRdb's version includes in-frame clones alone and lacks a portion of them. The data hold about 130,000 clones, with roughly 89% observed a single time. Sequencing was carried out using peripheral blood. The origin of the receptors is a man aged 60-69 years with COVID-19, enrolled during active disease. Each CDR3 is given with its conserved first and last residue. D genes are given only for firm matches. A row's size may be missing; if present it is once, few, many or a size class.

d_call,j_call,v_call,clone_size,cdr3_nt,cdr3_aa
TRBD1,TRBJ1-3,TRBV18,NA,TGTGCCAGCTCACCGGACAGGGCTGGAAACACCATATATTTT,CASSPDRAGNTIYF
NA,TRBJ2-1,TRBV5-1,NA,TGCGCCAGCAGCTTGTACGGGTTGGGGGGCAATGAGCAGTTCTTC,CASSLYGLGGNEQFF
NA,TRBJ1-4,TRBV6-5,NA,TGTGCCAGCAGACCAGGGTTTAATGAAAAACTGTTTTTT,CASRPGFNEKLFF
TRBD2,TRBJ2-1,TRBV9,NA,TGTGCCAGCAGCCCTACAGGACTAGCGTCCGGTGAGCAGTTCTTC,CASSPTGLASGEQFF
NA,TRBJ1-4,TRBV30,NA,TGTGCCTGGAGTGTATGGAGCCCCCGACAGAAGTTTGCAACTAATGAAAAACTGTTTTTT,CAWSVWSPRQKFATNEKLFF
TRBD1,TRBJ1-3,TRBV6-2/TRBV6-3,NA,TGTGCCAGCAGTAACCCGGACAGGATGGAAAACACCATATATTTT,CASSNPDRMENTIYF
TRBD2,TRBJ2-7,TRBV27,NA,TGTGCCAGCAGTCACTACCTTACTAGCGGGGCTACAGGGGAGCAGTACTTC,CASSHYLTSGATGEQYF
TRBD1,TRBJ2-7,TRBV6-1,NA,TGTGCCAGCAGTGAATTATGGACAGGGGATACCTCCTACGAGCAGTACTTC,CASSELWTGDTSYEQYF
TRBD1,TRBJ1-4,TRBV27,NA,TGTGCCAGCAGCCGACAGGGGTCGGGTGAAAAACTGTTTTTT,CASSRQGSGEKLFF
TRBD1,TRBJ1-5,TRBV7-2,NA,TGTGCCAGCAGCCCATCGACAGGGCATCAGCCCCAGCATTTT,CASSPSTGHQPQHF
TRBD1,TRBJ2-5,TRBV28,once,TGTGCCAGCATAGGACAGGGGTTAGAGACCCAGTACTTC,CASIGQGLETQYF
NA,TRBJ2-4,TRBV28,NA,TGTGCCAGCGGATATCAGGGGAACGACATTCAGTACTTC,CASGYQGNDIQYF
NA,TRBJ1-2,TRBV27,NA,TGTGCCAGCAGTTTATCGATCGGTGGTGGCTACACCTTC,CASSLSIGGGYTF
NA,TRBJ1-2,TRBV9,NA,TGTGCCAGCAGCAACCCGGGTCCTAACTATGGCTACACCTTC,CASSNPGPNYGYTF
NA,TRBJ2-3,TRBV7-8,NA,TGTGCCAGCAGCTTAGCCAGGGATACGCAGTATTTT,CASSLARDTQYF
NA,TRBJ2-7,TRBV19,NA,TGTGCCAGTAGTATGTCGTACGCAGTCTACGAGCAGTACTTC,CASSMSYAVYEQYF
NA,TRBJ1-1,TRBV5-1,NA,TGCGCCAGCAGCAACTTGACAGCTGAAGCTTTCTTT,CASSNLTAEAFF
NA,TRBJ1-3,TRBV4-1,NA,TGCGCCAGCAGCCAAGCACAGGCAAACACCATATATTTT,CASSQAQANTIYF
NA,TRBJ2-1,TRBV19,NA,TGTGCCAGTAGTAAAGGAGAGAGCTCCTACAATGAGCAGTTCTTC,CASSKGESSYNEQFF
NA,TRBJ1-6,TRBV7-3,NA,TGTGCCAGCAGCCTCCTTCCCGATTCACCCCTCCACTTT,CASSLLPDSPLHF
TRBD1,TRBJ1-5,TRBV6-5,once,TGTGCCAGCAGACCGGGACAGGGAGGGGATCAGCCCCAGCATTTT,CASRPGQGGDQPQHF
NA,TRBJ1-1,TRBV6-2/TRBV6-3,NA,TGTGCCAGCAGCCGCCCTACAGGGATGACTGAAGCTTTCTTT,CASSRPTGMTEAFF
TRBD1,TRBJ1-4,TRBV2,NA,TGTGCCAGCACAGGGGGGCGGGAAAAACTGTTTTTT,CASTGGREKLFF
NA,TRBJ1-2,TRBV7-2,once,TGTGCCAGCAGCACCCGACAGGCTGATGGCTACACCTTC,CASSTRQADGYTF
TRBD1,TRBJ2-5,TRBV7-2,NA,TGTGCCAGCAGCGGCCGGGACAGCCAAGAGACCCAGTACTTC,CASSGRDSQETQYF
NA,TRBJ1-2,TRBV3-1/TRBV3-2,NA,TGTGCCAGCAGCCAAGATTTCACAGAGAACTATGGCTACACCTTC,CASSQDFTENYGYTF
NA,TRBJ1-2,TRBV30,NA,TGTGCCTGGATTGGCTCTCACTATGGCTACACCTTC,CAWIGSHYGYTF
NA,TRBJ2-5,TRBV28,NA,TGTGCCATCTCCAGCGGAACGGTTCAAGAGACCCAGTACTTC,CAISSGTVQETQYF
NA,TRBJ1-2,TRBV4-1,NA,TGCGCCAGCAGCCAAGAAGTGGTCTATAGGGAGTATGGCTACACCTTC,CASSQEVVYREYGYTF
TRBD1,TRBJ1-4,TRBV11-2,NA,TGTGCCAGCGGGGACAGGGGAGGAGAAAAACTGTTTTTT,CASGDRGGEKLFF
NA,TRBJ1-3,TRBV28,NA,TGTGCCAGCAGGCCAACGGGTCGGAACTCTGGAAACACCATATATTTT,CASRPTGRNSGNTIYF
NA,TRBJ1-5,TRBV5-5,NA,TGTGCCAGCAGCTTGGCCGACAGTAGCAATCAGCCCCAGCATTTT,CASSLADSSNQPQHF
NA,TRBJ1-2,TRBV7-2,NA,TGTGCCAGCAGCAGGGGAAATGGCTACACCTTC,CASSRGNGYTF
NA,TRBJ1-1,TRBV18,NA,TGTGCCAGCTCCCCCCAGGGAATGAACACTGAAGCTTTCTTT,CASSPQGMNTEAFF
NA,TRBJ1-2,TRBV30,NA,TGTGCCTGGAGTGCCCGGGGGGACTATGGCTACACCTTC,CAWSARGDYGYTF
NA,TRBJ1-1,TRBV5-1,NA,TGCGCCAGCAGCCAGAGCACAGGGATACTTAACACTGAAGCTTTCTTT,CASSQSTGILNTEAFF
NA,TRBJ1-1,TRBV11-3,NA,TGTGCCAGCAGCTCCACGGGAGATGGTGAAGCTTTCTTT,CASSSTGDGEAFF
TRBD1,TRBJ2-1,TRBV27,once,TGTGCCATCTCAGTAGGACAGGGTTTGTACAATGAGCAGTTCTTC,CAISVGQGLYNEQFF
NA,TRBJ1-5,TRBV28,once,TGTGCCAGCAGTTTGGGAGGATACGGGGATAGCAATCAGCCCCAGCATTTT,CASSLGGYGDSNQPQHF
TRBD1,TRBJ1-2,TRBV5-4,NA,TGTGCCAGCAGCCCCGGACAGGGGAATGGCTACACCTTC,CASSPGQGNGYTF
TRBD1,TRBJ1-5,TRBV6-2/TRBV6-3,NA,TGTGCCAGCAGCTTGACAGGGAACGGGTTACAGCCCCAGCATTTT,CASSLTGNGLQPQHF
TRBD1,TRBJ1-2,TRBV29-1,NA,TGCAGCATTAGACCGACAGGGGCGGGTGGCTACACCTTC,CSIRPTGAGGYTF
TRBD1,TRBJ1-6,TRBV9,NA,TGTGCCAGCAGCGGACAGGGGAGCTCCTATAATTCACCCCTCCACTTT,CASSGQGSSYNSPLHF
TRBD1,TRBJ1-1,TRBV6-5,NA,TGTGCCAGCAGACAGGGGGCGAACACTGAAGCTTTCTTT,CASRQGANTEAFF
TRBD1,TRBJ1-5,TRBV6-5,NA,TGTGCCAGCAGCCGAAGGACAGGGGGTCAGCCCCAGCATTTT,CASSRRTGGQPQHF
TRBD1,TRBJ1-1,TRBV11-2,NA,TGTGCCAGTAAATACAGGGGAATGAACACTGAAGCTTTCTTT,CASKYRGMNTEAFF
NA,TRBJ1-2,TRBV5-5,once,TGTGCCAGCAGCTTAGGCATTGAGGCAGGGGGCTACACCTTC,CASSLGIEAGGYTF
NA,TRBJ2-1,TRBV7-2,NA,TGTGCCAGCAGCTTAGCCGGTCCTGCGGGGTGGAATGAGCAGTTCTTC,CASSLAGPAGWNEQFF
NA,TRBJ1-5,TRBV6-2/TRBV6-3,NA,TGTGCCAGCAGTTACGGGAAGGGGTTAGGGAATCAGCCCCAGCATTTT,CASSYGKGLGNQPQHF
TRBD1,TRBJ1-2,TRBV7-3,NA,TGTGCCAGCAGCCCTGGACAGGGAAACACTAACTATGGCTACACCTTC,CASSPGQGNTNYGYTF
NA,TRBJ1-2,TRBV12-3/TRBV12-4,few,TGTGCCAGCACCTTGGGGGGGTACGGCTACACCTTC,CASTLGGYGYTF
TRBD1,TRBJ1-2,TRBV5-1,NA,TGCGCCAGCAGCTTGGCCAAGGGACAGGGGCCCTCCAACTATGGCTACACCTTC,CASSLAKGQGPSNYGYTF
TRBD1,TRBJ2-1,TRBV7-3,NA,TGTGCCAGCAGCTCAACAGGGGATGAGCAGTTCTTC,CASSSTGDEQFF
TRBD1,TRBJ2-5,TRBV6-2/TRBV6-3,NA,TGTGCCAGCAGTTGGCCGACAGGGGGCCGAGAGACCCAGTACTTC,CASSWPTGGRETQYF